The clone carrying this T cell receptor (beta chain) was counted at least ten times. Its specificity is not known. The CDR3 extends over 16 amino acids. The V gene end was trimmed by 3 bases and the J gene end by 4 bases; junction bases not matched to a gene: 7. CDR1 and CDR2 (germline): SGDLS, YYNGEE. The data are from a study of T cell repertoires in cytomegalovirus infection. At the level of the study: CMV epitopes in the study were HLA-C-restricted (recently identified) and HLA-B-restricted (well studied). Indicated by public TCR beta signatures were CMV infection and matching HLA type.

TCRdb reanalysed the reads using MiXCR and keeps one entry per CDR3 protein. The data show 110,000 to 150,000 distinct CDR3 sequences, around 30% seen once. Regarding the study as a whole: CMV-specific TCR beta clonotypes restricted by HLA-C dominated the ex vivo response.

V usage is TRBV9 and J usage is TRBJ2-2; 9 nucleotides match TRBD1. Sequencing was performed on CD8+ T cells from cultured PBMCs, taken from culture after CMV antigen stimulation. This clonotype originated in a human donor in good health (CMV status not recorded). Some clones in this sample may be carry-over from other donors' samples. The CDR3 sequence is CASSATGQGSTGELFF. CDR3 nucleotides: TGTGCCAGCAGCGCTACGGGACAGGGTAGCACCGGGGAGCTGTTTTTT.